The next 29 T cell receptor beta chains were all read from a single sample in a study of T-cell reconstitution after alpha-beta-depleted transplantation in children. A TCRbeta library incorporating unique molecular identifiers was prepared. TCRdb reprocessed the PCR reads via MiXCR and lists one record per CDR3 protein. The profile covers over 200,000 distinct CDR3 sequences, with approximately 11% appearing a single time and 28% taken by the ten largest. The sample here was PBMCs, taken before TCRalphabeta/CD19-depleted stem cell transplant. The receptors derive from a child younger than two with acute myeloid leukemia, due to receive a stem cell transplant.

This clonotype was recorded at least ten times. V and J are TRBV2 and TRBJ2-6; D is undetermined. The germline V and J ends were trimmed by 11 bases and 3 bases, with 11 bases remaining between them. Germline V lookup: CDR1 SNHLY, CDR2 FYNNEI. The CDR3 loop spans 13 amino acids. Here the CDR3 reads CAVVFNGANVLTF. DNA of the CDR3: TGTGCCGTCGTCTTTAATGGGGCCAACGTCCTGACTTTC.

In this sample, this clonotype turned up many times. This chain connects TRBV9 to TRBJ2-1; D is ambiguous. The V gene's germline CDR1 is SGDLS and CDR2 YYNGEE. The V end lost 0 bases, the J end lost 10 bases, and 5 bases lay between the germline ends. The CDR3 spans 11 residues. CDR3 region: CASSVEAEQFF. CDR3 sequence (DNA): TGTGCCAGCAGCGTAGAAGCGGAGCAGTTCTTC.

About this clonotype: This may arise from a read error, as a much more abundant clone is one base away. The CDR3 DNA reads TGTGCCAGCAGAGGACTGGTGTATGGCTACACCTTC. Translation gives CASRGLVYGYTF. The chain joins TRBV6-1 to TRBJ1-2; D is unresolved. Looked up from germline, CDR1 is MNHNS and CDR2 is SASEGT. This CDR3 has 12 residues. V gave up 6 bases and J gave up 5 bases, with 10 bases separating them.

Ten or more counts support this clonotype. The rearrangement uses TRBV5-5 and TRBJ1-5; 12 bases align to TRBD1. The CDR3 loop spans 15 amino acids. V was clipped by 3 bases and J by 8 bases; unmatched bases: 6. Per germline, CDR1 SGHKS and CDR2 YYEKEE (reference sequence). CDR3 sequence (DNA): TGTGCCAGCAGCTGGGGACAGGGGGCCCATGAGCCCCAGCATTTT. Protein sequence: CASSWGQGAHEPQHF.

This clonotype was seen ten or more times. V is TRBV24-1 and J is TRBJ2-3, with 7 nucleotides matching TRBD2. The CDR3 sequence is 15 residues long. The germline gives CDR1 KGHDR, CDR2 SFDVKD. J lost 7 bases, V lost 9 bases, and 15 bases had no gene match. CDR3 in DNA: TGTGCCACCCGCGGTGGAGTGGGGGGGTCGAATACGCAGTATTTT. It specifies CATRGGVGGSNTQYF.

This clonotype was seen ten or more times. This rearrangement joins TRBV28 to TRBJ1-2; D is undetermined. This CDR3 has 11 amino acids. The V gene's germline CDR1 is MDHEN and CDR2 SYDVKM. Between the trimmed V and J ends, which lost 7 bases and 11 bases, there was a span of 14 bases. This CDR3 is CASNQYGQYTF. CDR3 coding DNA: TGTGCCAGCAACCAATACGGGCAGTACACCTTC.

This chain joins TRBV7-8 and TRBJ2-7; D gene uncertain. Trimming cost V 1 base and J 2 bases, with 12 bases left between them. Germline V lookup: CDR1 SGHVS, CDR2 FQNEAQ. This CDR3 has 15 amino acids. CDR3 sequence reads: CASSLVPFGTYEQYF. The CDR3 bases are TGTGCCAGCAGCTTAGTCCCCTTTGGAACCTACGAGCAGTACTTC.

This clonotype was observed many times. The chain uses TRBV27 and TRBJ2-1; weak D call: TRBD2 (6 bases). Trimming cost V 2 bases and J 5 bases, with 13 bases left between them. Per germline, CDR1 MNHEY and CDR2 SMNVEV (reference sequence). The CDR3 sequence is 15 residues long. The CDR3 loop reads CASSLLPGRNNEQFF. The CDR3 DNA is TGTGCCAGCAGTTTACTTCCGGGGAGGAACAATGAGCAGTTCTTC.

This clonotype was seen repeatedly, ten times or more. The rearrangement joins TRBV3-1 to TRBJ1-2, with 8 bases that match TRBD1. The ends lost 0 bases at V and 0 bases at J; junction bases unmatched: 3. The CDR3 has 16 residues. Germline V gives CDR1 LGHDT, CDR2 YNNKEL (reference sequence). The CDR3 protein is CASSQEWDRTNYGYTF. Written as DNA, the CDR3 is TGTGCCAGCAGCCAAGAGTGGGACAGGACTAACTATGGCTACACCTTC. Variable domain in full (rest from reference TRBV3-1 and TRBJ1-2): DTAVSQTPKYLVTQMGNDKSIKCEQNLGHDTMYWYKQDSKKFLKIMFSYNNKELIINETVPNRFSPKSPDKAHLNLHINSLELGDSAVYFCASSQEWDRTNYGYTFGSGTRLTVV.

This clonotype was recorded many times. The rearrangement uses TRBV20-1 and TRBJ1-2, with D perhaps TRBD1 (5 bases). Trimming pared 0 bases from V and 2 bases from J, leaving 13 bases between. Germline V gene lookup returns CDR1 DFQATT and CDR2 SNEGSKA (reference sequence). The CDR3 runs to 15 residues. CDR3: CSARDSRGANYGYTF. Written as DNA, the CDR3 is TGCAGTGCTAGAGATTCTAGGGGTGCCAACTATGGCTACACCTTC.

The gene calls are TRBV10-2 and TRBJ2-1; tentatively, D is TRBD2 (5 bases). This CDR3 has 13 residues. Looked up from germline, CDR1 is WSHSY and CDR2 is SAAADI. V was clipped by 6 bases and J by 6 bases, with 12 bases between them. The CDR3 nucleotides are TGCGCCAGCAGCCCCGGACTCCTCAATGAGCAGTTCTTC. Translating gives CASSPGLLNEQFF.

The chain links TRBV3-1 to TRBJ2-2; 7 nucleotides match TRBD2. The CDR3 length is 13 residues. Trimming removed 3 bases from V and 7 bases from J; junction bases left unmatched: 2. Germline lookup yields CDR1 LGHDT and CDR2 YNNKEL (reference sequence). The CDR3: CASSQRGGGELFF. CDR3 in DNA: TGTGCCAGCAGCCAGCGCGGGGGCGGGGAGCTGTTTTTT.

Points on this clonotype: Given a much more abundant clone one base away, this may be a read error. V and J are TRBV7-9 and TRBJ2-2; 8 nucleotides agree with TRBD1. The CDR3 is made up of 17 amino acids. The V gene's germline CDR1 is SEHNR and CDR2 FQNEAQ (reference sequence). The CDR3 DNA reads TGTGTCAGCAGCTCCGGGACAGGCACCTTTGGTACTGGGGAGCTGTTTTTT. Protein: CVSSSGTGTFGTGELFF.

In this sample, this clonotype turned up many times. This chain connects TRBV6-1 to TRBJ2-1, with TRBD2 identical over 9 bases. The CDR3 length is 15 residues. Trimming took 6 bases from V and 6 from J; bases not matched to a gene: 9. In germline, CDR1 is MNHNS, CDR2 SASEGT. The CDR3 spells CASRPPGLASNEQFF. The CDR3 region has the DNA TGTGCCAGCAGACCACCGGGACTAGCTAGCAATGAGCAGTTCTTC.

In the case of this clonotype: The CDR3 does not close with the conserved phenylalanine or tryptophan, likely indicating a read error. The J gene is TRBJ2-2, the V gene TRBV12-3 or TRBV12-4; 7 bases line up with TRBD1. The V and J ends lost 5 bases and 8 bases, in that order; junction bases with no gene match: 5. The CDR3 has 13 amino acids. The CDR3 coding sequence is TGTGCCAGCAGTCCCACGGACAGGGGGGAGCTGTTTCTT. Its translation: CASSPTDRGELFL.

The gene calls are TRBV20-1 and TRBJ2-1; D gene ambiguous. The V gene's germline CDR1 is DFQATT and CDR2 SNEGSKA (reference sequence). The CDR3 is 15 amino acids. Trimming shortened V by 0 bases and J by 8 bases, and 17 bases separated the two germline ends. The CDR3 reads CSARDRSAWFHEQFF. For the CDR3, the DNA is TGCAGTGCTAGAGATAGGTCAGCCTGGTTCCATGAGCAGTTCTTC.

This clonotype showed up just a few times. The CDR3: CASSLVQEGLRPQHF. The CDR3, as DNA: TGTGCCAGCAGTTTAGTGCAGGAGGGCTTGCGGCCCCAGCATTTT. The chain joins TRBV12-3 or TRBV12-4 to TRBJ1-5; D remains ambiguous. V was pared by 1 base and J by 9 bases, with 16 bases between. This CDR3 has 15 amino acids.

There are a few counts of this clonotype. This chain connects TRBV7-9 to TRBJ2-1; TRBD1 matches at 10 bases. V was pared by 5 bases and J by 9 bases, with 10 bases of the junction left unmatched. Germline-derived CDR1 and CDR2 are SEHNR and FQNEAQ (reference sequence). CDR3 size: 15 residues. The CDR3 here is CASSPRRGQGTEQFF. The CDR3 region has the DNA TGTGCCAGCAGCCCACGGAGGGGACAGGGGACTGAGCAGTTCTTC.

The J gene is TRBJ1-4, the V gene TRBV19, with D hard to call. Germline loops: CDR1 LNHDA, CDR2 SQIVND (reference sequence). The CDR3 consists of 17 residues. With 2 bases removed from V and 0 bases from J, the gap between germline ends came to 13 bases. CDR3 bases: TGTGCCAGTAGTATACGAGCCCAGACAACAACTAATGAAAAACTGTTTTTT. Its translation is CASSIRAQTTTNEKLFF.

As regards this clonotype: A single base separates this from a much larger clone, so it may be a read error. The rearrangement joins TRBV6-2 or TRBV6-3 to TRBJ1-3; no clear D. The CDR3 has 13 amino acids. CDR1 is MNHEY and CDR2 is SVGEGT in the germline V gene. In nucleotides, the CDR3 is TGTGCCAGCAGTTACTCGACCGGAAACATCATATATTTT. Its translation: CASSYSTGNIIYF.

This clonotype was seen ten or more times. J is TRBJ1-5 and V is TRBV18; no clear D. The CDR3 runs to 15 residues. Between the trimmed V and J ends, which lost 5 bases and 6 bases, there was a span of 17 bases. The germline gives CDR1 KGHSH, CDR2 LQKENI. CDR3 nucleotide sequence: TGTGCCAGCTCATCTACCGGGAGCGCGAGTCAGCCCCAGCATTTT. Translated, it gives CASSSTGSASQPQHF.

This clonotype has ten or more counts. This rearrangement joins TRBV20-1 to TRBJ1-2; no firm D call. Germline CDR1 is DFQATT and CDR2 is SNEGSKA (reference sequence). This CDR3 has 13 amino acids. Trimming took off 1 base at V and 1 base at J, with 7 bases between the two ends. The CDR3 reads CSARAGSNYGYTF. CDR3 sequence (DNA): TGCAGTGCTAGAGCGGGCAGTAACTATGGCTACACCTTC.

This clonotype occurred many times. This sequence joins TRBV10-3 and TRBJ1-2; 7 positions match TRBD1. This CDR3 is 15 amino acids long. After removal of 0 bases from V and 5 bases from J, the junction contained 6 bases not matched to a gene. The germline V gene encodes CDR1 ENHRY and CDR2 SYGVKD. Here the CDR3 DNA reads TGTGCCATCAGTGAGTCGGGGACAGCCAATTATGGCTACACCTTC. Its translation: CAISESGTANYGYTF.

The CDR3 bases are TGTGCCAGCAGCCGCGGTTTCTCCTACGAGCAGTACTTC. Residues: CASSRGFSYEQYF. The V gene is TRBV7-2, the J gene TRBJ2-7, with no clear D. Trimming stripped 5 bases from V and 0 bases from J, with 8 bases between. The length of the CDR3 is 13 residues. Germline CDR1 SGHTA, CDR2 FQGNSA.

This clonotype was counted ten times or more. The chain recombines TRBV10-3 with TRBJ1-2; 8 positions match TRBD1. The CDR3 is made up of 11 amino acids. The ends lost 11 bases at V and 2 bases at J; junction bases unmatched: 1. CDR1 is ENHRY and CDR2 is SYGVKD in the germline V gene. The CDR3 DNA reads as TGTGCCCGGGACAGGAACTATGGCTACACCTTC. Protein: CARDRNYGYTF.

This clonotype was picked up many times. This chain links TRBV7-9 with TRBJ2-5; D uncertain. The V end lost 11 bases, the J end lost 1 base, and 8 bases lay between the germline ends. Germline V gene lookup returns CDR1 SEHNR and CDR2 FQNEAQ (reference sequence). The CDR3 consists of 11 residues. The CDR3 DNA sequence: TGTGCCGTTTCCTCCCAAGAGACCCAGTACTTC. Its translation is CAVSSQETQYF.

The sample holds many counts of this clonotype. The rearrangement links TRBV20-1 to TRBJ1-1, with a tentative D call TRBD1 (6 bases). The CDR3 length is 12 residues. Trimming stripped 5 bases from V and 5 bases from J, with 12 bases between. Germline V gives CDR1 DFQATT, CDR2 SNEGSKA (reference sequence). The CDR3 DNA reads TGCAGTGCTCCAGGGGAGGGAACTGAAGCTTTCTTT. Its protein is CSAPGEGTEAFF.

With regard to this clonotype: A read error may be the cause here, since a much bigger clone is one base away. V usage is TRBV11-3 and J usage is TRBJ1-2, with D possibly being TRBD1 (5 bases). This CDR3 contains 12 residues. Looked up from germline, CDR1 is SGHNT and CDR2 is YENEEA. CDR3 coding DNA: TGTGCCAGCAGCTCCCGGGGGAATGGCTACCCCTTC. Translation: CASSSRGNGYPF.

This clonotype was recorded a few times. This rearrangement joins TRBV29-1 to TRBJ2-2; D unresolved. The CDR3 runs 14 residues. V lost 0 bases, J lost 1 base, and 6 bases lay in between. Per the germline V gene, CDR1 is SQVTM and CDR2 is ANQGSEA. The CDR3 sequence: CSVEEIRNTGELFF. The CDR3 DNA is TGCAGCGTTGAAGAAATAAGGAACACCGGGGAGCTGTTTTTT.